Detailed here is one T cell receptor beta chain. Its antigen is unidentified. A much larger clone lies one base from this, so it may be a read error. With approximately 650 ng used per sample, the template was genomic DNA from bulk tumor. Spaced far apart, several biopsies were taken from each primary tumor during surgery. The study enrolled patients with untreated, newly diagnosed non-small cell lung cancer who underwent curative surgery. The sample originates from a study of immune heterogeneity within non-small cell lung tumors. Study-wide findings and caveats: High-frequency clones unique to single sites coexisted with identical dominant CDR3 beta clonotypes that recurred across tumor sites within a patient. Local tumor mutational burden correlated moderately but significantly with local T-cell clonality (R roughly 0.37).

A multiplex PCR containing 32 V primers and 13 J primers was used to amplify TCR beta CDR3. Using its own MiXCR run on the multiplex PCR reads, TCRdb lists one record per CDR3 protein. The sample lists about 2,600 distinct CDR3 sequences, roughly 17% occurring once. Material for sequencing was lung tumor tissue. The receptor's source is a woman in her fifties or sixties with non-small cell lung cancer.

The CDR3 reads CAGSLFGGQGSEQYF. The CDR3 DNA reads as TGTGCCGGCAGTTTATTCGGGGGACAAGGGAGCGAGCAGTACTTC. The rearrangement joins TRBV27 to TRBJ2-7; either TRBD1 or TRBD2 may fit D (6 bases each). This CDR3 has 15 amino acids. CDR1 MNHEY and CDR2 SMNVEV come from the germline V gene (reference sequence).